This T cell receptor beta chain was observed in a study of shared clonotypes between healthy human individuals. This CDR3 contains 15 residues. Germline values: CDR1 SGHAT, CDR2 FQNNGV. V shed 4 bases and J 5 bases; nucleotides not matched to a gene: 9. Sequencing was performed with immunoSEQ multiplex PCR; in TCRdb, only in-frame clones are kept and a portion is missing. The sample consists of roughly 2.2 million clones, roughly 90% of them appearing once. The chain recombines TRBV11-2 with TRBJ2-5; 8 positions agree with TRBD1. The source of this sequence is a young man in good health. Some clones in this sample may be carry-over from other donors' samples. The sample comprised naive CD4+ T cells from PBMCs. Documented subset: CD45RA+ positively selected. Here the CDR3 DNA reads TGTGCCAGCAGCTCGACCCCGGGACAGGTGGAGACCCAGTACTTC. This sequence encodes CASSSTPGQVETQYF.